Included here is one T cell receptor beta chain sequence, with context. Antigen: not known. The germline gives CDR1 SEHNR, CDR2 FQNEAQ (reference sequence). The CDR3 is 16 amino acids. Trimming removed 1 base from V and 1 base from J; junction bases left unmatched: 5. This table comes from immunoSEQ multiplex PCR, and its TCRdb copy is limited to in-frame clones, with some not included. The repertoire holds around 13,000 clones, 78% seen once, with 20% to 25% in the top ten. The data were taken from a study of somatic mutations in cytotoxic T cells in rheumatoid arthritis. Overall study: Before any treatment began, 25 to 35 ml EDTA peripheral blood was collected from patients right after diagnosis. Study-level results: Clonality of CD8+ T cells, which was compared between rheumatoid arthritis patients and age-matched healthy controls, did not differ significantly. CD8+ clonality rose with age in rheumatoid arthritis patients, unlike in healthy controls.

The genes are TRBV7-9 and TRBJ2-3; 7 bases match TRBD2. This TCR was sampled from an adult with rheumatoid arthritis. Sequencing input: CD8+ T cells sorted from blood. CDR3 region: CASSLVGLGRTDTQYF. CDR3 bases: TGTGCCAGCAGCTTAGTCGGACTAGGCCGCACAGATACGCAGTATTTT.